Listed below are T cell receptor beta chains from one sample, sequenced in a study of blood T cell repertoires in COVID-19. Sequencing was performed with immunoSEQ multiplex PCR; in TCRdb, only in-frame clones are kept and a portion is missing. The data hold under 80,000 clones, with around four fifths observed a single time. Sequenced sample: peripheral blood. The receptors were sampled from a man in his sixties or seventies with acute or convalescent COVID-19. Each CDR3 is given with its conserved first and last residue. D genes are given only for firm matches. Only part of the rows carry a size: once, few, many, or a class if the clone is expanded.

V gene	J gene	D gene	clone size	CDR3 protein	CDR3 DNA
TRBV2	TRBJ2-7	TRBD1	NA	CASDTGTAKYF	TGTGCCAGCGACACCGGGACAGCTAAATACTTC
TRBV21-1	TRBJ2-1	NA	NA	CASSKVRGIAYNEQFF	TGTGCCAGCAGTAAAGTTAGGGGCATTGCCTACAATGAGCAGTTCTTC
TRBV6-5	TRBJ2-2	TRBD2	once	CASDPREGRTGELFF	TGTGCCAGCGACCCTCGGGAGGGGCGAACCGGGGAGCTGTTTTTT
TRBV4-1	TRBJ2-3	TRBD2	NA	CASSQPLPGGDTQYF	TGCGCCAGCAGCCAACCCCTCCCGGGGGGAGATACGCAGTATTTT
TRBV7-2	TRBJ1-2	NA	NA	CASSPDRNYGYTF	TGTGCCAGCAGCCCTGACAGGAACTATGGCTACACCTTC
TRBV5-4	TRBJ2-1	TRBD1	NA	CASSLGGQGTNEQFF	TGTGCCAGCAGCTTGGGTGGACAGGGTACAAATGAGCAGTTCTTC
TRBV4-1	TRBJ2-2	TRBD1	once	CASSQPRTGENTGELFF	TGCGCCAGCAGCCAACCCCGGACAGGGGAAAACACCGGGGAGCTGTTTTTT
TRBV5-6	TRBJ1-6	TRBD1	NA	CASSLGQGRESLHF	TGTGCCAGCAGCTTGGGACAGGGTCGCGAGTCCCTCCACTTT
TRBV2	TRBJ1-1	TRBD1	NA	CASSGQGNTEAFF	TGTGCCAGCAGTGGACAGGGGAACACTGAAGCTTTCTTT
TRBV5-1	TRBJ2-7	TRBD2	NA	CASSFSGGSYEQYF	TGCGCCAGCAGCTTTAGCGGGGGGTCCTACGAGCAGTACTTC
TRBV29-1	TRBJ1-2	TRBD1	NA	CSVEGTGLVGYTF	TGCAGCGTTGAAGGGACAGGTTTGGTCGGCTACACCTTC
TRBV7-9	TRBJ2-7	NA	NA	CASSLQGLGEQYF	TGTGCCAGCAGCCTCCAGGGGTTGGGCGAGCAGTACTTC
TRBV9	TRBJ2-1	NA	NA	CASSARGAYNEQFF	TGTGCCAGCAGCGCACGAGGCGCCTACAATGAGCAGTTCTTC
TRBV19	TRBJ1-4	TRBD1	NA	CASSRTGATNEKLFF	TGTGCCAGTAGTAGAACAGGGGCAACTAATGAAAAACTGTTTTTT
TRBV5-5	TRBJ2-2	NA	NA	CASSFSGINTGELFF	TGTGCCAGCAGCTTTTCCGGGATTAACACCGGGGAGCTGTTTTTT
TRBV20-1	TRBJ2-7	NA	NA	CSASGGYEQYF	TGCAGTGCTAGCGGTGGCTACGAGCAGTACTTC
TRBV7-2	TRBJ1-1	NA	NA	CASSLGGTRPLTEAFF	TGTGCCAGCAGCTTAGGAGGAACAAGACCGCTCACTGAAGCTTTCTTT
TRBV9	TRBJ1-2	TRBD1	NA	CASSEGTGDNYGYTF	TGTGCCAGCAGCGAGGGGACAGGGGATAACTATGGCTACACCTTC
TRBV6-5	TRBJ2-3	TRBD1	NA	CASRHRGSTDTQYF	TGTGCCAGCAGACACAGGGGTTCCACAGATACGCAGTATTTT
TRBV5-4	TRBJ1-1	NA	NA	CASSPVYRGNTEAFF	TGTGCCAGCAGCCCGGTTTACCGAGGGAACACTGAAGCTTTCTTT
TRBV27	TRBJ1-6	NA	NA	CASSSPGSYNSPLHF	TGTGCCAGCAGTTCCCCGGGATCCTATAATTCACCCCTCCACTTT
TRBV5-6	TRBJ2-7	TRBD1	once	CASRLGQGAEQYF	TGTGCCAGCAGACTGGGACAGGGGGCTGAGCAGTACTTC
TRBV2	TRBJ2-5	TRBD1	NA	CASTTHGTEYQETQYF	TGTGCCAGCACTACGCATGGGACAGAGTACCAAGAGACCCAGTACTTC
TRBV6-5	TRBJ1-2	NA	NA	CASMAGMDYGYTF	TGTGCCAGTATGGCGGGGATGGACTATGGCTACACCTTC
TRBV3-1/TRBV3-2	TRBJ2-7	NA	once	CASSQGQGKGYEQYF	TGTGCCAGCAGCCAAGGGCAGGGGAAGGGTTACGAGCAGTACTTC
TRBV3-1/TRBV3-2	TRBJ1-1	TRBD1	NA	CASSQRDRGTEAFF	TGTGCCAGCAGCCAACGGGACAGGGGCACTGAAGCTTTCTTT
TRBV4-2	TRBJ1-2	TRBD1	NA	CASSREQGVGYGYTF	TGTGCCAGCAGCCGAGAACAGGGGGTTGGCTATGGCTACACCTTC
TRBV7-2	TRBJ1-5	NA	NA	CASSPRVQEQPQHF	TGTGCCAGCAGCCCCAGGGTTCAGGAACAGCCCCAGCATTTT
TRBV6-7	TRBJ2-1	NA	NA	CASPAPRPSSYNEQFF	TGTGCCAGCCCAGCGCCAAGGCCCAGCTCCTACAATGAGCAGTTCTTC
TRBV7-2	TRBJ2-2	TRBD1	NA	CASSRRPGTGFTGELFF	TGTGCCAGCAGCCGGAGGCCGGGGACAGGGTTCACCGGGGAGCTGTTTTTT
TRBV18	TRBJ2-2	NA	NA	CASSPLRGGNTGELFF	TGTGCCAGCTCACCACTCCGGGGAGGTAACACCGGGGAGCTGTTTTTT
TRBV5-1	TRBJ1-4	NA	NA	CASSFLVNEKLFF	TGCGCCAGCAGCTTCCTAGTAAATGAAAAACTGTTTTTT
TRBV29-1	TRBJ2-2	NA	once	CSVESPLNTGELFF	TGCAGCGTTGAATCCCCTCTGAACACCGGGGAGCTGTTTTTT